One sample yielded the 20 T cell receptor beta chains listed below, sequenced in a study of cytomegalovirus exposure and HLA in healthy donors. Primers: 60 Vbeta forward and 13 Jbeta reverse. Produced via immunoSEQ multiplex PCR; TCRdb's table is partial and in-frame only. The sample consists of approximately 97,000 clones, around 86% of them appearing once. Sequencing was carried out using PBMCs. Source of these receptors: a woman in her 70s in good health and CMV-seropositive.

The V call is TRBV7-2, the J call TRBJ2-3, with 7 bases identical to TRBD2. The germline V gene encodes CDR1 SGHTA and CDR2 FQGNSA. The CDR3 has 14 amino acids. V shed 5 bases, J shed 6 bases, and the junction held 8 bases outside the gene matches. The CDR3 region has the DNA TGTGCCAGCAGCCCCGGGGGGAGTACGGATACGCAGTATTTT. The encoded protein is CASSPGGSTDTQYF.

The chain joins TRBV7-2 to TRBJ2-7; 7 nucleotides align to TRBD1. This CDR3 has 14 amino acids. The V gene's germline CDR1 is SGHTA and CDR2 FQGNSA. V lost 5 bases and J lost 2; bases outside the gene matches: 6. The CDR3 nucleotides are TGTGCCAGCAGCCCCCGGACAGGAGCCTACGAGCAGTACTTC. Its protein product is CASSPRTGAYEQYF.

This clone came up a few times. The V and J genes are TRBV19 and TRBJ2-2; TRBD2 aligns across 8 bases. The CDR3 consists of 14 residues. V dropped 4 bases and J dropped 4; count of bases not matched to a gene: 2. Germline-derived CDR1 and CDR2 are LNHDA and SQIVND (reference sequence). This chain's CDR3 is CASSTSGSTGELFF. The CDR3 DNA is TGTGCCAGTAGTACCAGCGGGAGCACCGGGGAGCTGTTTTTT.

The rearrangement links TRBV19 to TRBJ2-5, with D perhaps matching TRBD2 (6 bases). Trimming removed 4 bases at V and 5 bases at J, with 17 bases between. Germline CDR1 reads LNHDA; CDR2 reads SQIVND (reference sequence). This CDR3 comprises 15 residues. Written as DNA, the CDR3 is TGTGCCAGTAGTACCCGCAGAGGCGGGGTTGAGACCCAGTACTTC. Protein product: CASSTRRGGVETQYF. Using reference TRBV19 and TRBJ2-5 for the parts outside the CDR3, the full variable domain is DGGITQSPKYLFRKEGQNVTLSCEQNLNHDAMYWYRQDPGQGLRLIYYSQIVNDFQKGDIAEGYSVSREKKESFPLTVTSAQKNPTAFYLCASSTRRGGVETQYFGPGTRLLVL.

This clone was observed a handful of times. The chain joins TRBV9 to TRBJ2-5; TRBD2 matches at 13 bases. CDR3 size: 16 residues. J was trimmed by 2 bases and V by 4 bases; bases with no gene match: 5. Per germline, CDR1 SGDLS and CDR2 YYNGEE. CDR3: CASSPGLAGPQETQYF. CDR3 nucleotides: TGTGCCAGCAGCCCGGGACTAGCGGGACCTCAAGAGACCCAGTACTTC.

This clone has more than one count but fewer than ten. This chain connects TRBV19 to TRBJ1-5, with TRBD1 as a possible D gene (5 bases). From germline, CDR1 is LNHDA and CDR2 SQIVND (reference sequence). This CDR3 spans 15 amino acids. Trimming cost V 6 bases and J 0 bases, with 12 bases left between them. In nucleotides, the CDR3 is TGTGCCAGTAGCGGTCGGGGGACTAGCAATCAGCCCCAGCATTTT. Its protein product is CASSGRGTSNQPQHF.

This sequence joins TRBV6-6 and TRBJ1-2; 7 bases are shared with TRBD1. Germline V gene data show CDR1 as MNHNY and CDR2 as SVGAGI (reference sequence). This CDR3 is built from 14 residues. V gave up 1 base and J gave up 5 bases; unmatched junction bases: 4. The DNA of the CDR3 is TGTGCCAGCAGTTACTGGGACAGCGGGTATGGCTACACCTTC. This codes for CASSYWDSGYGYTF.

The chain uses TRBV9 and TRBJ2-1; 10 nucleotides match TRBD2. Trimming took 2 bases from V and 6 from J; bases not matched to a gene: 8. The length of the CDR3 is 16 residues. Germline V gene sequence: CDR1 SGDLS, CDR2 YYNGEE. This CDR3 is CASSVYLAGVGNEQFF. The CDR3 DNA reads TGTGCCAGCAGCGTGTACCTAGCGGGAGTCGGCAATGAGCAGTTCTTC.

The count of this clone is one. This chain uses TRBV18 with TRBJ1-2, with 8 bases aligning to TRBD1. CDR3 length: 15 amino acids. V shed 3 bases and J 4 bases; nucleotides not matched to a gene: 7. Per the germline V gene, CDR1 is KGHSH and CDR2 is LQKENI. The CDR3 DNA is TGTGCCAGCTCACCGAGTCAGGGGGCCAGCTATGGCTACACCTTC. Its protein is CASSPSQGASYGYTF. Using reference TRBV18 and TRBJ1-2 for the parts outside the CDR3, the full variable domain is NAGVMQNPRHLVRRRGQEARLRCSPMKGHSHVYWYRQLPEEGLKFMVYLQKENIIDESGMPKERFSAEFPKEGPSILRIQQVVRGDSAAYFCASSPSQGASYGYTFGSGTRLTVV.

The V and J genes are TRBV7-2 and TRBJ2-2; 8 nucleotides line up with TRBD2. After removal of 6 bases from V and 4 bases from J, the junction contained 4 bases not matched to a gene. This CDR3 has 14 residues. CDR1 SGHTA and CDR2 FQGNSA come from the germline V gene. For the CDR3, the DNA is TGTGCCAGCAGTCGAGCGGGAGTCACCGGGGAGCTGTTTTTT. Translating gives CASSRAGVTGELFF. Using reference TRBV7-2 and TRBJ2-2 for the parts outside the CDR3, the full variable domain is GAGVSQSPSNKVTEKGKDVELRCDPISGHTALYWYRQSLGQGLEFLIYFQGNSAPDKSGLPSDRFSAERTGGSVSTLTIQRTQQEDSAVYLCASSRAGVTGELFFGEGSRLTVL.

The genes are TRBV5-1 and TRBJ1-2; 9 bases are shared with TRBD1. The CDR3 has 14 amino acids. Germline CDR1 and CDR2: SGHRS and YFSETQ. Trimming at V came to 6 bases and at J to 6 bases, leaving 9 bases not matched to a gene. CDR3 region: CASNLVTGGDGYTF. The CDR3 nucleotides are TGCGCCAGCAACCTCGTGACAGGGGGTGATGGCTACACCTTC.

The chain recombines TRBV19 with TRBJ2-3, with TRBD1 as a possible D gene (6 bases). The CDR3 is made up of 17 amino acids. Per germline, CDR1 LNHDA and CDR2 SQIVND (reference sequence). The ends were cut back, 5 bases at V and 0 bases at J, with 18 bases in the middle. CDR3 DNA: TGTGCCAGTAGTTGGGGGCAGGGCCAACCTAGCACAGATACGCAGTATTTT. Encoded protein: CASSWGQGQPSTDTQYF.

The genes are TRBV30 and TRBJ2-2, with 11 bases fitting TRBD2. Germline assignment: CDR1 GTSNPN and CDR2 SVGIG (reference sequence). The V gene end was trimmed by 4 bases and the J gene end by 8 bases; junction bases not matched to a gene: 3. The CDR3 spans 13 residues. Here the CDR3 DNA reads TGTGCCTGGAATAGACTAGCGGGAGGGGAGCTGTTTTTT. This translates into CAWNRLAGGELFF.

CDR3 bases: TGCGCCAGCAGCTTGTATCACTCCGCATCCTACGAGCAGTACTTC. This sequence encodes CASSLYHSASYEQYF. The chain couples TRBV5-1 to TRBJ2-7; D remains unclear. V was trimmed by 1 base and J by 1 base, leaving 12 bases between them. The CDR3 covers 15 residues. Germline CDR1 is SGHRS and CDR2 is YFSETQ.

This chain's CDR3 is CASRPGLAGGDTQYF. CDR3 nucleotides: TGTGCCAGCAGGCCCGGACTAGCGGGAGGAGATACGCAGTATTTT. The V and J genes are TRBV2 and TRBJ2-3; 14 bases match TRBD2. This CDR3 is 15 amino acids long. Germline loops: CDR1 SNHLY, CDR2 FYNNEI. Germline trimming cut 6 bases from V and 5 bases from J; bases unmatched to any gene: 4.

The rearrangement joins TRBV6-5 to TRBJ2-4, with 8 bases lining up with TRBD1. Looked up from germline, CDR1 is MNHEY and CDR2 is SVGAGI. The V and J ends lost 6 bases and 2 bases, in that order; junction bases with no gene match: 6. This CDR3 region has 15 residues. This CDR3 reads CASRELRGPKNIQYF. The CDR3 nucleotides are TGTGCCAGCAGAGAACTCAGGGGGCCCAAAAACATTCAGTACTTC.

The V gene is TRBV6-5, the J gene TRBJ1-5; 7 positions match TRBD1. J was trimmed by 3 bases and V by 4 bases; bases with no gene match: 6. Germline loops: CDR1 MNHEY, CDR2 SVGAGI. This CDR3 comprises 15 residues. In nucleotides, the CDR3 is TGTGCCAGCAGTTCCGGGACAGAAGTCAATCAGCCCCAGCATTTT. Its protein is CASSSGTEVNQPQHF.

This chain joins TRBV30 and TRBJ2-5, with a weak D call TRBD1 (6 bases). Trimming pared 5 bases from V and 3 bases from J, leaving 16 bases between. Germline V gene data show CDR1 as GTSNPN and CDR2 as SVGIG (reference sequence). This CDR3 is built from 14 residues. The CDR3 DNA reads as TGTGCCTGGGATCCGGGACATATCAAAGAGACCCAGTACTTC. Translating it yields CAWDPGHIKETQYF. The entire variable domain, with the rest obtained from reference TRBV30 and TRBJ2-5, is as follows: SQTIHQWPATLVQPVGSPLSLECTVEGTSNPNLYWYRQAAGRGLQLLFYSVGIGQISSEVPQNLSASRPQDRQFILSSKKLLLSDSGFYLCAWDPGHIKETQYFGPGTRLLVL.

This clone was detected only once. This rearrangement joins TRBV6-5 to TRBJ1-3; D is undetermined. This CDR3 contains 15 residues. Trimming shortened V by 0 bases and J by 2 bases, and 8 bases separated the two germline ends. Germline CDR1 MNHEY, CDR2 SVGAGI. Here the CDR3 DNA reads TGTGCCAGCAGTTACTCAAACTTACCTGGAAACACCATATATTTT. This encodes CASSYSNLPGNTIYF.

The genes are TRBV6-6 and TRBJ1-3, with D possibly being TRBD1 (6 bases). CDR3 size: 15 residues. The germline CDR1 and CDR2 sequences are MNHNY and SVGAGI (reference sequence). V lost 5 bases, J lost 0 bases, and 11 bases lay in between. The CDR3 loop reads CASSAGTPSGNTIYF. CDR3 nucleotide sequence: TGTGCCAGCAGTGCCGGGACACCCTCTGGAAACACCATATATTTT.